This T cell receptor beta chain was documented in a study of shared clonotypes between healthy human individuals. Study-level background: Every donor yielded three CD4 naive, three CD4 memory, two CD8 naive and one CD8 memory plate.

This clone was detected a few times. Its matching antigen is unknown. This sample also contains other DNA sequences that code for the same CDR3. CD45RO negativity and positive selection for CCR7 defined naive CD8 cells, a population that excluded terminally differentiated effector memory CD45RA+ cells. Trimming took 5 bases from V and 6 from J, leaving 11 bases between them. The CDR3 has 12 amino acids. The germline gives CDR1 MNHEY, CDR2 SMNVEV (reference sequence). Study-level findings and limits: Relative to memory subsets, naive subsets generally showed larger estimated richness.

Profiled with immunoSEQ multiplex PCR; TCRdb holds only in-frame clones, not every one. This sample yields roughly 2,000,000 clones, of which 85% to 95% are seen a single time; roughly 1.7% belongs to the top ten. The specimen was naive CD8+ T cells from PBMCs. This chain uses TRBV27 with TRBJ2-7; possible D gene TRBD1, 6 bases. This clonotype was obtained from a man in his late teens or twenties in good health. Some clones in this sample may be carry-over from other donors' samples. The CDR3 DNA is TGTGCCAGCAGTGCCACAGGGTTCGAGCAGTACTTC. Translated: CASSATGFEQYF.